The next 27 T cell receptor beta chains were all read from a single sample in a study of T-cell reconstitution after alpha-beta-depleted transplantation in children (dated by TCRdb to about 2016). The method was PCR. Sequencing was performed on an Illumina HiSeq 2500. To normalize quantification of the TCRbeta repertoire, the TCR libraries were built with molecular barcoding that relied on unique molecular identifiers. Using fastp at Q25 and MiXCR, TCRdb reprocessed the public reads and kept productive beta chains. CDR3 protein duplicates are merged, each entry listing the most common genes and DNA. In all, the sample holds around 960,000 distinct CDR3 sequences, and roughly 29% of those were seen once. 25% to 35% of the sample is held by the ten biggest clonotypes. The treatment or condition label corresponds to: allogeneic hematopoietic cell transplantation with graft depleted of TCRalphabeta T cells and CD19 B cells.

The input for sequencing was PBMCs, mostly from graft donor cells, taken 360 days after TCRalphabeta/CD19-depleted stem cell transplant. These receptors all stem from a boy in the first two years of life who had a stem cell transplant for SCID, so the T cells may come from the graft donor.

CDR3 amino acids: CASSLVGSFLAKNIQYF. The CDR3 DNA follows: TGTGCCAGCAGCTTAGTCGGCTCCTTTCTAGCCAAAAACATTCAGTACTTC. The chain couples TRBV7-2 to TRBJ2-4; D call uncertain. The V end was cut by 1 base, the J end by 0 bases, with 13 bases between. This CDR3 is 17 amino acids long. Germline values: CDR1 SGHTA, CDR2 FQGNSA.

The CDR3 reads CSASGTRGTRDGELFF. The CDR3 bases are TGCAGTGCTAGCGGGACAAGGGGTACCCGAGACGGGGAGCTGTTTTTT. V usage is TRBV20-1 and J usage is TRBJ2-2, with D possibly being TRBD1 (6 bases). Germline lookup yields CDR1 DFQATT and CDR2 SNEGSKA (reference sequence). Trimming stripped 3 bases from V and 7 bases from J, with 21 bases between. This CDR3 comprises 16 residues.

This clonotype was seen a few times. This sequence joins TRBV20-1 and TRBJ1-6; D remains unclear. The CDR3 loop spans 15 amino acids. V lost 5 bases and J lost 4, with 15 bases in between. The V gene's germline CDR1 is DFQATT and CDR2 SNEGSKA (reference sequence). CDR3 protein: CSAPVGVGYNSPLHF. The CDR3 DNA is TGCAGTGCTCCGGTCGGGGTAGGGTATAATTCACCCCTCCACTTT.

The V call is TRBV6-1, the J call TRBJ2-7, with D maybe TRBD2 (6 bases). Germline lookup yields CDR1 MNHNS and CDR2 SASEGT. This CDR3 region has 15 residues. The V and J ends lost 7 bases and 2 bases respectively, with 18 bases between them. The CDR3 is CASMGRGLMAYEQYF. In DNA, the CDR3 is TGTGCCAGCATGGGGCGGGGACTGATGGCCTACGAGCAGTACTTC.

The gene calls are TRBV7-9 and TRBJ1-3, with unresolved D. The germline V and J ends were trimmed by 11 bases and 0 bases, with 11 bases remaining between them. This CDR3 has 13 amino acids. Germline V CDR1 and CDR2: SEHNR, FQNEAQ (reference sequence). The CDR3: CAPRHHSGNTIYF. CDR3 nucleotide sequence: TGTGCCCCCAGACACCACTCTGGAAACACCATATATTTT.

V is TRBV7-2 and J is TRBJ1-5; D is possibly TRBD1 (6 bases). V was clipped by 5 bases and J by 7 bases, with 15 bases between them. There are 14 residues in the CDR3. Germline V gene sequence: CDR1 SGHTA, CDR2 FQGNSA. DNA for the CDR3: TGTGCCAGCAGCCCCGGCGGGCAGGGGCAGCCCCAGCATTTT. Residues: CASSPGGQGQPQHF. The full variable domain, in which reference TRBV7-2 and TRBJ1-5 provide the parts outside the CDR3, is GAGVSQSPSNKVTEKGKDVELRCDPISGHTALYWYRQSLGQGLEFLIYFQGNSAPDKSGLPSDRFSAERTGGSVSTLTIQRTQQEDSAVYLCASSPGGQGQPQHFGDGTRLSIL.

This clonotype was detected only a few times. The V call is TRBV6-4, the J call TRBJ2-1, with a tentative D call TRBD2 (5 bases). The germline gives CDR1 MRHNA, CDR2 SNTAGT. The CDR3 length is 13 residues. Trimming took 6 bases from V and 2 from J, leaving 8 bases between them. CDR3: CASSHSAYNEQFF. In DNA form, the CDR3 reads TGTGCCAGCAGCCATAGCGCCTACAATGAGCAGTTCTTC.

As to this clonotype: Relative to the germline gene, one junction end is altered; a read error may explain this. The genes are TRBV7-2 and TRBJ2-1, with 13 bases aligning to TRBD2. Germline CDR1 reads SGHTA; CDR2 reads FQGNSA. The CDR3 is made up of 16 amino acids. CDR3 loop: CASRKTSGGVPMSTLF. The CDR3 DNA sequence: TGTGCCAGCAGGAAAACTAGCGGGGGGGTTCCGATGAGCACCCTCTTC.

This clonotype appeared a few times. The chain joins TRBV19 to TRBJ2-1; 8 nucleotides agree with TRBD2. The V gene end was trimmed by 3 bases and the J gene end by 7 bases; junction bases not matched to a gene: 5. This CDR3 contains 14 residues. Germline CDR1 and CDR2: LNHDA and SQIVND (reference sequence). CDR3 loop: CASSISGGVNEQFF. CDR3 nucleotides: TGTGCCAGTAGTATCAGCGGGGGAGTAAATGAGCAGTTCTTC.

The V and J genes are TRBV24-1 and TRBJ2-1; tentative D call: TRBD2 (6 bases). Germline lookup yields CDR1 KGHDR and CDR2 SFDVKD. The CDR3 totals 13 residues. The V and J ends lost 1 base and 8 bases respectively, with 8 bases between them. CDR3: CATSDFPGDEQFF. The DNA for the CDR3 is TGTGCCACCAGTGATTTTCCGGGGGATGAGCAGTTCTTC.

This clonotype has more than one count but fewer than ten. V and J are TRBV24-1 and TRBJ2-5; D possibly corresponds to TRBD1 (5 bases). The V and J ends lost 2 bases and 3 bases respectively, with 9 bases between them. Germline V CDR1 and CDR2: KGHDR, SFDVKD. The CDR3 loop spans 14 amino acids. The CDR3 spells CATSDWQGKETQYF. CDR3 sequence (DNA): TGTGCCACCAGTGATTGGCAGGGAAAAGAGACCCAGTACTTC.

This clonotype has just a few counts. The chain uses TRBV6-1 and TRBJ1-2; no firm D call. Germline V gives CDR1 MNHNS, CDR2 SASEGT. The V end lost 6 bases, the J end lost 3 bases, and 14 bases lay between the germline ends. The CDR3 length is 14 residues. CDR3 bases: TGTGCCAGCAGATCCACTCTTGGAGACTATGGCTACACCTTC. Its protein is CASRSTLGDYGYTF.

The chain combines TRBV6-5 with TRBJ1-2; the match to TRBD1 covers 8 bases. CDR3 length: 16 amino acids. V shed 0 bases and J 7 bases; nucleotides not matched to a gene: 10. Germline lookup yields CDR1 MNHEY and CDR2 SVGAGI. Written as DNA, the CDR3 is TGTGCCAGCAGTTACTCAACGGGAAGGACAGGGAGTGGCTACACCTTC. Amino acids: CASSYSTGRTGSGYTF.

The chain links TRBV3-1 to TRBJ2-3, with D possibly being TRBD2 (6 bases). CDR3 size: 15 residues. Germline assignment: CDR1 LGHDT and CDR2 YNNKEL (reference sequence). Trimming removed 6 bases at V and 1 base at J, with 14 bases between. CDR3 sequence reads: CASSWKPSGTDTQYF. The CDR3 coding sequence is TGTGCCAGCAGTTGGAAGCCTAGCGGCACAGATACGCAGTATTTT.

This chain links TRBV12-3 or TRBV12-4 with TRBJ2-2; 9 bases agree with TRBD1. The CDR3 extends over 14 amino acids. V shed 9 bases, J shed 5 bases, and the junction held 7 bases outside the gene matches. The CDR3 bases are TGTGCCAGTGGGAGACAGGGGGAAACCGGGGAGCTGTTTTTT. It encodes CASGRQGETGELFF.

This clonotype was found a few times. This chain connects TRBV2 to TRBJ2-1, with D perhaps TRBD1 or TRBD2 (6 bases each). V lost 4 bases and J lost 15, with 13 bases in between. Germline V gene lookup returns CDR1 SNHLY and CDR2 FYNNEI. The CDR3 is 11 amino acids. The CDR3 region is CASSVLGGLFF. The CDR3 DNA follows: TGTGCCAGCAGTGTTTTGGGGGGCCTGTTCTTC.

This clonotype was picked up a small number of times. V and J are TRBV11-2 and TRBJ2-7; 10 nucleotides align to TRBD2. This CDR3 has 16 residues. Germline V gives CDR1 SGHAT, CDR2 FQNNGV. V lost 1 base and J lost 3; bases outside the gene matches: 6. The CDR3 is CASSLVRSGGIYEQYF. In DNA, the CDR3 is TGTGCCAGCAGCTTAGTTCGTAGCGGGGGGATCTACGAGCAGTACTTC.

This clonotype was found a few times. V is TRBV7-3 and J is TRBJ2-2; 12 bases are shared with TRBD1. This CDR3 has 14 residues. J was trimmed by 6 bases and V by 5 bases; bases with no gene match: 1. Germline values: CDR1 SGHTA, CDR2 FQGTGA. DNA for the CDR3: TGTGCCAGCAGCGGGACAGGGGGCCCCGGGGAGCTGTTTTTT. This codes for CASSGTGGPGELFF. The complete variable domain, with remaining parts taken from reference TRBV7-3 and TRBJ2-2, reads GAGVSQTPSNKVTEKGKYVELRCDPISGHTALYWYRQSLGQGPEFLIYFQGTGAADDSGLPNDRFFAVRPEGSVSTLKIQRTERGDSAVYLCASSGTGGPGELFFGEGSRLTVL.

This clonotype has ten or more counts. The genes are TRBV5-1 and TRBJ2-2, with D possibly matching TRBD2 (5 bases). Per the germline V gene, CDR1 is SGHRS and CDR2 is YFSETQ. There are 14 residues in the CDR3. The germline V and J ends were trimmed by 4 bases and 2 bases, with 9 bases remaining between them. CDR3 sequence: CASSPLGNTGELFF. The CDR3 bases are TGCGCCAGCAGCCCACTAGGAAACACCGGGGAGCTGTTTTTT. The variable domain in full, with the rest retrieved from reference TRBV5-1 and TRBJ2-2, is KAGVTQTPRYLIKTRGQQVTLSCSPISGHRSVSWYQQTPGQGLQFLFEYFSETQRNKGNFPGRFSGRQFSNSRSEMNVSTLELGDSALYLCASSPLGNTGELFFGEGSRLTVL.

This clonotype was seen a few times. The chain uses TRBV20-1 and TRBJ1-1; no definite D call. CDR3 length: 19 residues. CDR1 is DFQATT and CDR2 is SNEGSKA in the germline V gene (reference sequence). The germline V and J ends were trimmed by 0 bases and 6 bases, with 29 bases remaining between them. The CDR3 DNA sequence: TGCAGTGCTAGAGAGGTCCTCGGATTAGCCCCTTTTTTATTCCCTGAAGCTTTCTTT. Its translation: CSAREVLGLAPFLFPEAFF.

This clonotype came up a few times. The rearrangement joins TRBV9 to TRBJ2-3; 7 bases are shared with TRBD2. CDR1 and CDR2 (germline): SGDLS, YYNGEE. With 7 bases clipped from V and 4 bases from J, the junction kept 6 bases outside the gene matches. The CDR3 runs 13 residues. CDR3 sequence: CASGGGSSDTQYF. CDR3 sequence (DNA): TGTGCCAGCGGGGGGGGGAGCTCAGATACGCAGTATTTT.

This clonotype was detected only a few times. The genes are TRBV3-1 and TRBJ2-5; 8 positions agree with TRBD2. This CDR3 is built from 17 residues. Per germline, CDR1 LGHDT and CDR2 YNNKEL (reference sequence). V shed 1 base and J 1 base; nucleotides not matched to a gene: 8. The CDR3 DNA reads as TGTGCCAGCAGCCAAGGTGGCTACAGCGGGGGCCAAGAGACCCAGTACTTC. Residues: CASSQGGYSGGQETQYF.

V and J are TRBV10-3 and TRBJ2-5; the D is unclear. Germline CDR1 ENHRY, CDR2 SYGVKD. This CDR3 spans 12 amino acids. V lost 6 bases and J lost 2, with 7 bases in between. CDR3 amino acids: CAISGLQETQYF. CDR3 coding DNA: TGTGCCATCAGCGGGCTTCAAGAGACCCAGTACTTC.

This chain uses TRBV20-1 with TRBJ2-5; the match to TRBD1 covers 9 bases. V lost 0 bases and J lost 4; bases outside the gene matches: 3. This CDR3 contains 14 residues. Germline lookup yields CDR1 DFQATT and CDR2 SNEGSKA (reference sequence). Here the CDR3 DNA reads TGCAGTGCTAGAGACCACAGGGGGCGAGAGACCCAGTACTTC. This codes for CSARDHRGRETQYF.

This clonotype has a handful of counts. This chain connects TRBV27 to TRBJ1-1; perhaps TRBD1 as D (5 bases). Trimming left V 6 bases short and J 2 bases short, with 16 bases between. CDR1 is MNHEY and CDR2 is SMNVEV in the germline V gene (reference sequence). The CDR3 loop spans 15 amino acids. The CDR3 loop reads CASRRGGGGNTEAFF. The CDR3 coding sequence is TGTGCCAGCAGGCGGGGTGGGGGGGGTAACACTGAAGCTTTCTTT.

There are a few counts of this clonotype. The chain links TRBV12-3 or TRBV12-4 to TRBJ1-1; D uncertain. The CDR3 length is 14 residues. The ends were cut back, 4 bases at V and 4 bases at J, with 13 bases in the middle. CDR3 DNA sequence: TGTGCCAGCAGTTCAGGTGACATTGGCACTGAAGCTTTCTTT. Its protein product is CASSSGDIGTEAFF.

This clonotype was detected only a few times. The limits of the CDR3 on the DNA are not certain, so only TCRdb's listed CDR3 is given. The V gene is TRBV28, the J gene TRBJ1-6; TRBD1 is the table's D call and was not checked against the DNA. The germline V gene encodes CDR1 MDHEN and CDR2 SYDVKM. Including both end residues, the CDR3 is 18 amino acids long. The CDR3 spells CASSFGPGESSYNSPLHF.